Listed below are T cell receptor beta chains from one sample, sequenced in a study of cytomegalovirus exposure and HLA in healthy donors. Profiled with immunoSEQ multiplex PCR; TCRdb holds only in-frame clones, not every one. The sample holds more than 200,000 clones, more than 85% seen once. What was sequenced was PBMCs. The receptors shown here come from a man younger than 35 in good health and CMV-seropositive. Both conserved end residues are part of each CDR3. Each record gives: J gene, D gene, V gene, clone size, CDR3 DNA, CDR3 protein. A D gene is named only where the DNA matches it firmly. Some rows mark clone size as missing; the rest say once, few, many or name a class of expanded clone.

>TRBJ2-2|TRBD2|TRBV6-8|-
TGTGCCCGGGCGGGAGTCACCGGGGAGCTGTTTTTT
CARAGVTGELFF
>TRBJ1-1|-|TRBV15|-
TGTGCCACCAGCAGTGGGGGAGGGGATGCTTTCTTT
CATSSGGGDAFF
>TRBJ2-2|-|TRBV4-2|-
TGTGCCAGCAGCCAAGATGTCACGGGAGACGGGGAGCTGTTTTTT
CASSQDVTGDGELFF
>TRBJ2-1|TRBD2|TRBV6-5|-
TGTGCCAGCAGTTCAACCGGGGGAGGGTACAATGAGCAGTTCTTC
CASSSTGGGYNEQFF
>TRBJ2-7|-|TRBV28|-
TGTGCCAGCAGTTTAAGGTTAGGCGAGCAGTACTTC
CASSLRLGEQYF
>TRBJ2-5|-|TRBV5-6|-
TGTGCCAGCAGCTTAGGGCAAAATCAAGAGACCCAGTACTTC
CASSLGQNQETQYF
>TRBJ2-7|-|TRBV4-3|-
TGCGCCAGCAGCCAGGGGAGTAACGAGCAGTACTTC
CASSQGSNEQYF
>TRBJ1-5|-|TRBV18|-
TGTGCCAGCTCACCAGTACCGCAGCTCAATCAGCCCCAGCATTTT
CASSPVPQLNQPQHF
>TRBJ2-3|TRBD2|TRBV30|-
TGTGCCTGGAGGTCCGGGACTACAAACACAGATACGCAGTATTTT
CAWRSGTTNTDTQYF
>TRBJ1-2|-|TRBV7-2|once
TGTGCCAGCAGCCCCCGGGCCGAAAAGAACGGCTACACCTTC
CASSPRAEKNGYTF
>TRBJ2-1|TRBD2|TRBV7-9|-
TGTGCCAGCAGCACCCCGACTAGCGGGGCCGTAAATGAGCAGTTCTTC
CASSTPTSGAVNEQFF
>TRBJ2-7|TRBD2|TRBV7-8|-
TGTGCCAGCAGCCCGTGGACTAGCGGGAGCTCCTACGAGCAGTACTTC
CASSPWTSGSSYEQYF
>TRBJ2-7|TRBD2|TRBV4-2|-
TGTGCCAGCAGCCAAGGGACTAGCGGGAGCTCCTACGAGCAGTACTTC
CASSQGTSGSSYEQYF
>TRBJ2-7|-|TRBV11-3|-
TGTGCCAGCAGTTCTCAGGACTCCTACGAGCAGTACTTC
CASSSQDSYEQYF
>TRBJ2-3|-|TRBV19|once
TGTGCCAGTAGTATGGGGACCTACACGCAGTATTTT
CASSMGTYTQYF
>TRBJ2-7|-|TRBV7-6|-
TGTGCCAGCAGCTTAGGGCGAGGGACGGGGTACGAGCAGTACTTC
CASSLGRGTGYEQYF
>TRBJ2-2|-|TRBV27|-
TGTGCCAGCAGTTTCCACGGGACCCTCCCCGGGGAGCTGTTTTTT
CASSFHGTLPGELFF
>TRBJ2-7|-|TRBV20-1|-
TGCAGTGCTATAAGGGTAGAGGAGCAGTACTTC
CSAIRVEEQYF
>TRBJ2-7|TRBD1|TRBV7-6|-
TGTGCCAGCAGCTCCGCCGGGACAGGGGTAGGCGAGCAGTACTTC
CASSSAGTGVGEQYF
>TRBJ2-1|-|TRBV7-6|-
TGTGCCAGCAGCTCACGAAGGTCCCCAAATGAGCAGTTCTTC
CASSSRRSPNEQFF
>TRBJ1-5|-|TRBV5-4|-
TGTGCCAGCAGCTTGCGAGGCAGCAATCAGCCCCAGCATTTT
CASSLRGSNQPQHF
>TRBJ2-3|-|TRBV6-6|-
TGTGCCAGCAGGAGTAGGGGAACAGATACGCAGTATTTT
CASRSRGTDTQYF
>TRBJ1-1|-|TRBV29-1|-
TGCAGCGTTGTGGGCGGGCGGGTGGAGGCTGAAGCTTTCTTT
CSVVGGRVEAEAFF
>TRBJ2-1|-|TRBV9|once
TGTGCCAGCAGCGTAGCGCCGGGTAACGTCTACAATGAGCAGTTCTTC
CASSVAPGNVYNEQFF
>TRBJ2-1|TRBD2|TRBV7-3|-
TGTGCCAGCAGCCCAACGACTAGCGGGAGCTTCGGCAATGAGCAGTTCTTC
CASSPTTSGSFGNEQFF
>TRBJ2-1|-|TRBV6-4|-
TGTGCCAGCAGCCCGCGAGTAAGCAATGAGCAGTTCTTC
CASSPRVSNEQFF
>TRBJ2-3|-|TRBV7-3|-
TGTGCCAGCAGCTTAGATTCCGGGGATACGCAGTATTTT
CASSLDSGDTQYF
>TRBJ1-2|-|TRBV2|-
TGTGCCAGCAGCATTGGCAGAGGGTGGGACTATGGCTACACCTTC
CASSIGRGWDYGYTF
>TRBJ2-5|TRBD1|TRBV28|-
TGTGCCAGCAAGCCCGGGACAGGGAGTTTGGAGACCCAGTACTTC
CASKPGTGSLETQYF
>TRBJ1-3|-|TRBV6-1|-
TGTGCCAGCAGTAACAGGGCGATCGGAAACACCATATATTTT
CASSNRAIGNTIYF
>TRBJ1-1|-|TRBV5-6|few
TGTGCCAGCAGCTTGAGGGGAGGGGACACTGAAGCTTTCTTT
CASSLRGGDTEAFF
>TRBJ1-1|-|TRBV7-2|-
TGTGCCAGCAGCACGTACAGGGCCGGTGAAGCTTTCTTT
CASSTYRAGEAFF
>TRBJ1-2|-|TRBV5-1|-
TGCGCCAGCAGCTGGGGAGTCTACTATGGCTACACCTTC
CASSWGVYYGYTF
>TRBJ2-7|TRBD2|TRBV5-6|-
TGTGCCAGCAGCTTGTCGGCTAGCGGGAGCCACGAGCAGTACTTC
CASSLSASGSHEQYF
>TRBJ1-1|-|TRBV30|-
TGTGCCTGGAGTGCCCAAAACACTGAAGCTTTCTTT
CAWSAQNTEAFF
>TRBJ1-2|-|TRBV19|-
TGTGCCAGTAGTCGGTCGGGACGGACTAACTATGGCTACACCTTC
CASSRSGRTNYGYTF
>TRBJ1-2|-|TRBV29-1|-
TGCAGCGTCTCTACGCATAACTATGGCTACACCTTC
CSVSTHNYGYTF
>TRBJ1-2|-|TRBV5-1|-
TGCGCCAGCAGCCGGAGGACGGGTGAATATGGCTACACCTTC
CASSRRTGEYGYTF
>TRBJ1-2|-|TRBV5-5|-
TGTGCCAGCAGCCCCGGGCAGGGACTCGGCTATGGCTACACCTTC
CASSPGQGLGYGYTF
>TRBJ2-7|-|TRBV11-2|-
TGTGCCAGCAGCCTTACCGGGACTCTTTCCTACGAGCAGTACTTC
CASSLTGTLSYEQYF
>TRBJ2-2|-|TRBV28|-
TGTGCCAGCAGTCTCTCCACTCCCGGGGAGCTGTTTTTT
CASSLSTPGELFF
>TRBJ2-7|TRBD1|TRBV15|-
TGTGCCACCAGCAGAGGAGGACAGGGGAGGGACGAGCAGTACTTC
CATSRGGQGRDEQYF
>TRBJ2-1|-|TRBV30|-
TGTGCCTGGAGTAAGGAGGGGAGCTCCTACAATGAGCAGTTCTTC
CAWSKEGSSYNEQFF
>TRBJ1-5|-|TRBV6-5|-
TGTGCCAGCAGTTACGACATGTATAGCAATCAGCCCCAGCATTTT
CASSYDMYSNQPQHF
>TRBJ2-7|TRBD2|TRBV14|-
TGTGCCAGCAGCCAAGATCGCGGGGGTGAGGGGTCCTACGAGCAGTACTTC
CASSQDRGGEGSYEQYF